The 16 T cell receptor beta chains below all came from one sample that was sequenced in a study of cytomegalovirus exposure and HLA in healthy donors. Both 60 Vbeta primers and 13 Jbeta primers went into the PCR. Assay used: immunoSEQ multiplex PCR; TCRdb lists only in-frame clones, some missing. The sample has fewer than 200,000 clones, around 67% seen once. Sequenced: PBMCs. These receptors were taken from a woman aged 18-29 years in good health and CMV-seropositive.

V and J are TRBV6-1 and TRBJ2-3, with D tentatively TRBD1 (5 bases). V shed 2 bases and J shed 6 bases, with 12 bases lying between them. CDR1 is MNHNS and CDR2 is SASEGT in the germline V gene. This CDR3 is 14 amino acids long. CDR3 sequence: CASSERGLSDTQYF. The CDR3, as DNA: TGTGCCAGCAGTGAAAGGGGCCTTTCGGATACGCAGTATTTT.

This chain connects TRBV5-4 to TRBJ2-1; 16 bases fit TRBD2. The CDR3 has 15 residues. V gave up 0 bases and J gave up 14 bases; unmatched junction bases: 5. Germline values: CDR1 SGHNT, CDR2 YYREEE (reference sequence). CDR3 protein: CASSLGGLAGGPEFF. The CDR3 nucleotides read TGTGCCAGCAGCTTGGGGGGACTAGCGGGGGGGCCGGAGTTCTTC.

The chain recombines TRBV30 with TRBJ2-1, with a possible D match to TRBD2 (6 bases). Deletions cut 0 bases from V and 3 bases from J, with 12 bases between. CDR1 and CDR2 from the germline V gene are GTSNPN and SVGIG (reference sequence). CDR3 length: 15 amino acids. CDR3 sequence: CAWSVRLVYYNEQFF. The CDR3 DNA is TGTGCCTGGAGTGTACGACTAGTATACTACAATGAGCAGTTCTTC.

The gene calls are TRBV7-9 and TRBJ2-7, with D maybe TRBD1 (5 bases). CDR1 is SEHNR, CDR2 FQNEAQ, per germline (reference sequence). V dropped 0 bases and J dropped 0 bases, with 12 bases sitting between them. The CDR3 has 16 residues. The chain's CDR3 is CASSLAPGISSYEQYF. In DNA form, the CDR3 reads TGTGCCAGCAGCTTAGCCCCAGGGATTAGCTCCTACGAGCAGTACTTC.

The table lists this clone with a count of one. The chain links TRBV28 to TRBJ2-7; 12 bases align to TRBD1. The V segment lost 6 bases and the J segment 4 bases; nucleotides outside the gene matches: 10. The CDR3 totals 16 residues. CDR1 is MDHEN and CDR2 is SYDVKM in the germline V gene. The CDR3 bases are TGTGCCAGCAGCTTCGATCCGGGACAGGGGGCTTACGAGCAGTACTTC. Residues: CASSFDPGQGAYEQYF. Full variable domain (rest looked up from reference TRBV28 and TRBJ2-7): DVKVTQSSRYLVKRTGEKVFLECVQDMDHENMFWYRQDPGLGLRLIYFSYDVKMKEKGDIPEGYSVSREKKERFSLILESASTNQTSMYLCASSFDPGQGAYEQYFGPGTRLTVT.

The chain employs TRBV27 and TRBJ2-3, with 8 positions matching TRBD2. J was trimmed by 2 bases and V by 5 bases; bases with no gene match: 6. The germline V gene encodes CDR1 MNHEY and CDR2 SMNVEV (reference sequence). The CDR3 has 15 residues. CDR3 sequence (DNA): TGTGCCAGCAGTCAGAGCGGGAGTAACACAGATACGCAGTATTTT. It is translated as CASSQSGSNTDTQYF.

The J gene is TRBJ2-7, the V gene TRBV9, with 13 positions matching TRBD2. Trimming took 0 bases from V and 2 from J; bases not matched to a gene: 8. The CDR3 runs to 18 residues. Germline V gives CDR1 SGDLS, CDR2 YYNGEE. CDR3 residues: CASSVGPPTSGGTYEQYF. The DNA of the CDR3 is TGTGCCAGCAGCGTAGGACCCCCGACTAGCGGGGGGACCTACGAGCAGTACTTC.

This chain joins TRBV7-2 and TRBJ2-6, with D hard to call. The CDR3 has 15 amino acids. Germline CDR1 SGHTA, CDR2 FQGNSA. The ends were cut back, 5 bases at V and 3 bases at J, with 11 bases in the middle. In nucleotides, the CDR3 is TGTGCCAGCAGCCGATATACCGGTGGGGCCAACGTCCTGACTTTC. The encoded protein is CASSRYTGGANVLTF.

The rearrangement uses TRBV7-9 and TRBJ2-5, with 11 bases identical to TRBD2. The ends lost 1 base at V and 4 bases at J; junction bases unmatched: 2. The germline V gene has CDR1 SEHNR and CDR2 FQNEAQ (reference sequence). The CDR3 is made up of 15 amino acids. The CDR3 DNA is TGTGCCAGCAGCTTAGGTCTAGCGGGGGGAGAGACCCAGTACTTC. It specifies CASSLGLAGGETQYF.

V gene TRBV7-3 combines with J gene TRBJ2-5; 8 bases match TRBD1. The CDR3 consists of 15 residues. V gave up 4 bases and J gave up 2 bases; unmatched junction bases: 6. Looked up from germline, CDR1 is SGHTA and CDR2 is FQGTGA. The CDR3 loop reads CASSSTGTGQETQYF. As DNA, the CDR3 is TGTGCCAGCAGCTCTACCGGGACAGGACAAGAGACCCAGTACTTC. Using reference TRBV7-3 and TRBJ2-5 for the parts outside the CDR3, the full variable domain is GAGVSQTPSNKVTEKGKYVELRCDPISGHTALYWYRQSLGQGPEFLIYFQGTGAADDSGLPNDRFFAVRPEGSVSTLKIQRTERGDSAVYLCASSSTGTGQETQYFGPGTRLLVL.

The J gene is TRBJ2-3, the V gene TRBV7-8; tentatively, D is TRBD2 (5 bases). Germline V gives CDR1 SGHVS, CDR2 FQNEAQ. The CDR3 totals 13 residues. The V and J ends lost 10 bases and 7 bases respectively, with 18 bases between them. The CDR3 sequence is CATVGDLRYTQYF. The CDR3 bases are TGTGCCACCGTGGGAGACCTGCGGTATACGCAGTATTTT.

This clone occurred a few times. Here the CDR3 DNA reads TGTGCCGTTCCGGGAAATAGCGGGGGGGCCTTAGATACGCAGTATTTT. Translated, it gives CAVPGNSGGALDTQYF. The rearrangement uses TRBV21-1 and TRBJ2-3; the D call in the table, TRBD2, was not verified against the DNA. TRBV21-1 is a recognized pseudogene. The CDR3 is 16 residues long.

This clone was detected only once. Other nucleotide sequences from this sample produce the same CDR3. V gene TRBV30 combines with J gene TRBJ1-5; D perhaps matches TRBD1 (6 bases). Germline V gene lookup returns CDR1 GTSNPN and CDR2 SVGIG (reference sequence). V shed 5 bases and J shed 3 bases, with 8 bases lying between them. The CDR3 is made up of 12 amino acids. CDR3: CAWQGSNQPQHF. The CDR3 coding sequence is TGTGCCTGGCAGGGGTCCAATCAGCCCCAGCATTTT.

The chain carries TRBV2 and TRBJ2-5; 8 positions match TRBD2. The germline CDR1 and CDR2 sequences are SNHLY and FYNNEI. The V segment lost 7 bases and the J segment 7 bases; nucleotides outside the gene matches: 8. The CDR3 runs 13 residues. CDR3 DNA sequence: TGTGCCAGCAAGACGGGGGGGCAGGCGACCCAGTACTTC. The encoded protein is CASKTGGQATQYF.

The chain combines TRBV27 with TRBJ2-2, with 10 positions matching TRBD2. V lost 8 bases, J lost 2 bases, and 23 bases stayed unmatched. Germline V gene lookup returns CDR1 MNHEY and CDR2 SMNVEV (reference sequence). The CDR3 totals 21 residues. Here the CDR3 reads CASGRRQGFLAGVPNTGELFF. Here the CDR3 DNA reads TGTGCCAGCGGACGCCGGCAGGGCTTCCTAGCGGGAGTACCCAACACCGGGGAGCTGTTTTTT.

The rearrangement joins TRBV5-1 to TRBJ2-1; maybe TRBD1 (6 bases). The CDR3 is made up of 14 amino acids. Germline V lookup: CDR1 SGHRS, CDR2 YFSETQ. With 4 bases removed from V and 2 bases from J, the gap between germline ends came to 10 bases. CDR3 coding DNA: TGCGCCAGCAGCGGGACAACAACCTACAATGAGCAGTTCTTC. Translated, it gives CASSGTTTYNEQFF.